This entry is about one TCR beta chain. Germline and junction disagree at one end, which may indicate a read error. The entry originates in a study of glioma-infiltrating T cells after dendritic cell vaccination. Background on the study: Monocyte-derived dendritic cells, cultured 6 to 8 days with IL-4 and GM-CSF, were pulsed with autologous tumor lysate.

Amplification used 60 V beta primers and 13 J beta primers. Sequenced by immunoSEQ multiplex PCR; TCRdb stores in-frame clones only, minus some. The sample records just under 85,000 clones, 70% to 90% being singletons. Germline V gene data show CDR1 as SSHAT and CDR2 as FNYEAQ (reference sequence). CDR3 length: 14 residues. This receptor was obtained from a human donor with glioblastoma. The chain uses TRBV7-7 and TRBJ1-3; tentative D call: TRBD1 (6 bases). Sequencing used blood, obtained before dendritic cell vaccination. CDR3 sequence reads: CASSEDSSGNTIYF. The CDR3, as DNA: TGTGCTAGCAGCGAGGACAGCTCTGGAAACACCATATATTTT.